The 13 T cell receptor beta chains below all came from one sample that was sequenced in a study of blood T cell repertoires in COVID-19. The protocol was immunoSEQ multiplex PCR, while the TCRdb copy is restricted to in-frame clones and leaves out a portion. The sample comprises 200,000 to 300,000 clones, more than 75% of which are singletons, and approximately 5.3% rests with the top ten. Sequencing used peripheral blood. Receptors were obtained from a woman aged 55-69 years with COVID-19, enrolled during active disease.

The chain is built from TRBV19 and TRBJ1-2; D not certain. The germline CDR1 and CDR2 sequences are LNHDA and SQIVND (reference sequence). The CDR3 is 15 residues long. The V end lost 3 bases, the J end lost 1 base, and 12 bases lay between the germline ends. The CDR3 spells CASSMGQAINYGYTF. The CDR3 region has the DNA TGTGCCAGTAGTATGGGCCAGGCAATTAACTATGGCTACACCTTC.

This chain connects TRBV25-1 to TRBJ1-4; 8 bases map to TRBD1. The CDR3 is 17 residues long. The germline V gene encodes CDR1 MGHDK and CDR2 SYGVNS. With V trimmed by 5 bases and J by 5 bases, 13 bases remained unmatched. DNA for the CDR3: TGTGCCAGCAGTCAAATGGGGGGCGGACAGGGAAATGAAAAACTGTTTTTT. Its translation is CASSQMGGGQGNEKLFF. The complete variable domain, with remaining parts taken from reference TRBV25-1 and TRBJ1-4, reads EADIYQTPRYLVIGTGKKITLECSQTMGHDKMYWYQQDPGMELHLIHYSYGVNSTEKGDLSSESTVSRIRTEHFPLTLESARPSHTSQYLCASSQMGGGQGNEKLFFGSGTQLSVL.

The chain's CDR3 is CASTVMESQIGRGEQFF. Written as DNA, the CDR3 is TGTGCCAGCACCGTTATGGAATCCCAGATAGGGAGGGGTGAGCAGTTCTTC. V and J are TRBV7-6 and TRBJ2-1, with 7 bases matching TRBD2. Germline V gene data show CDR1 as SGHVS and CDR2 as FNYEAQ. The CDR3 spans 17 residues. The junction had 21 bases not matched to a gene; V was cut back by 7 bases and J by 9 bases.

The rearrangement uses TRBV7-9 and TRBJ2-5; 7 positions match TRBD2. V lost 5 bases and J lost 4; bases outside the gene matches: 16. Germline CDR1 reads SEHNR; CDR2 reads FQNEAQ (reference sequence). The CDR3 spans 17 residues. The CDR3 sequence: CASSTDHGTPGGETQYF. The CDR3 DNA sequence: TGTGCCAGCAGCACAGACCATGGGACCCCGGGAGGAGAGACCCAGTACTTC.

The V and J genes are TRBV7-6 and TRBJ1-1, with D possibly matching TRBD1 (5 bases). Germline V gene data show CDR1 as SGHVS and CDR2 as FNYEAQ. CDR3 length equals 15 residues. With 0 bases removed from V and 1 base from J, the gap between germline ends came to 9 bases. CDR3 protein: CASSLAVGQNTEAFF. In DNA, the CDR3 is TGTGCCAGCAGCTTAGCGGTAGGACAGAACACTGAAGCTTTCTTT.

In nucleotides, the CDR3 is TGTGCCAGCAGTTTATCGACAGGGTCCGGCTCACCCCTCCACTTT. Translated, it gives CASSLSTGSGSPLHF. This chain connects TRBV27 to TRBJ1-6; TRBD1 aligns across 7 bases. Germline loops: CDR1 MNHEY, CDR2 SMNVEV (reference sequence). The V gene end was trimmed by 0 bases and the J gene end by 10 bases; junction bases not matched to a gene: 6. The CDR3 length is 15 residues.

The J gene is TRBJ2-5, the V gene TRBV2, with 11 bases lining up with TRBD1. The junction had 8 bases not matched to a gene; V was cut back by 7 bases and J by 4 bases. CDR3 length: 15 residues. From germline, CDR1 is SNHLY and CDR2 FYNNEI. This chain's CDR3 is CASIRDRGSSETQYF. DNA of the CDR3: TGTGCCAGCATCCGGGACAGGGGGTCTTCAGAGACCCAGTACTTC.

The chain recombines TRBV14 with TRBJ2-6, with D maybe TRBD1 (7 bases). Germline V gene data show CDR1 as SGHDN and CDR2 as FVKESK. The CDR3 covers 18 residues. The germline V and J ends were trimmed by 3 bases and 0 bases, with 15 bases remaining between them. As DNA, the CDR3 is TGTGCCAGCAGCCACCGGACAGGAGGGTCCTCTGGGGCCAACGTCCTGACTTTC. As protein: CASSHRTGGSSGANVLTF.

V gene TRBV5-4 combines with J gene TRBJ1-2; 7 nucleotides agree with TRBD1. CDR1 SGHNT and CDR2 YYREEE come from the germline V gene (reference sequence). The CDR3 runs to 13 residues. The J segment lost 4 bases and the V segment lost 4 bases, leaving 4 bases of the junction unmatched. In DNA, the CDR3 is TGTGCCAGCAGCCCAGGACAGGTCTATGGCTACACCTTC. Translated, it gives CASSPGQVYGYTF.

Notes on this clone: As the CDR3 is not closed by the conserved phenylalanine or tryptophan, this likely results from a read error. It is unclear where the CDR3 begins or ends on the DNA, so no DNA is shown, and the CDR3 is as TCRdb lists it. The rearrangement joins TRBV7-9 to TRBJ1-1; the table gives TRBD1 as D, unverified against the DNA. Germline V gene sequence: CDR1 SEHNR, CDR2 FQNEAQ (reference sequence). The CDR3 has 13 amino acids, counting both end residues. CDR3 region: CASSPRDLPPNFL.

The rearrangement uses TRBV6-6 and TRBJ1-1; TRBD1 matches at 7 bases. This CDR3 contains 13 residues. The V and J ends lost 6 bases and 12 bases, in that order; junction bases with no gene match: 13. The germline V gene encodes CDR1 MNHNY and CDR2 SVGAGI (reference sequence). The DNA for the CDR3 is TGTGCCAGCAGCAACCGGGAAAGGGGGCTGTCTTTCTTT. This encodes CASSNRERGLSFF.

This rearrangement joins TRBV30 to TRBJ1-2, with D possibly TRBD1 on 6 matching bases. The CDR3 runs to 11 residues. CDR1 is GTSNPN and CDR2 is SVGIG in the germline V gene (reference sequence). The CDR3 nucleotides are TGTGGCCACAGGGTTTGGTATGGCTACACCTTC. This translates into CGHRVWYGYTF.

The chain is built from TRBV6-6 and TRBJ2-1; no clear D gene. Trimming left V 6 bases short and J 11 bases short, with 11 bases between. This CDR3 contains 11 residues. Germline V gene data show CDR1 as MNHNY and CDR2 as SVGAGI (reference sequence). The CDR3 DNA sequence: TGTGCCAGCAGCCCCTCCGTAAAGCAGTTCTTC. The encoded protein is CASSPSVKQFF.